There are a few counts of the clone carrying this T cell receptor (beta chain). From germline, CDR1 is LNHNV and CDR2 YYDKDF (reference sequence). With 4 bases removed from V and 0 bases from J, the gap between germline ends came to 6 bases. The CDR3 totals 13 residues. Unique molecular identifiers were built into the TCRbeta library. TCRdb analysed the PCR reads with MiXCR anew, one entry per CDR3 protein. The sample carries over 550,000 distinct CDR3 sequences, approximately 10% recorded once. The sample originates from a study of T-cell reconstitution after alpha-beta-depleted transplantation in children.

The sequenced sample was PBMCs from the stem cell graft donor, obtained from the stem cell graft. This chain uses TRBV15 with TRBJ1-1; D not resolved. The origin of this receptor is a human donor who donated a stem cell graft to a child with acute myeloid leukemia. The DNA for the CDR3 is TGTGCCACCAGCACGGACCTGAACACTGAAGCTTTCTTT. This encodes CATSTDLNTEAFF.